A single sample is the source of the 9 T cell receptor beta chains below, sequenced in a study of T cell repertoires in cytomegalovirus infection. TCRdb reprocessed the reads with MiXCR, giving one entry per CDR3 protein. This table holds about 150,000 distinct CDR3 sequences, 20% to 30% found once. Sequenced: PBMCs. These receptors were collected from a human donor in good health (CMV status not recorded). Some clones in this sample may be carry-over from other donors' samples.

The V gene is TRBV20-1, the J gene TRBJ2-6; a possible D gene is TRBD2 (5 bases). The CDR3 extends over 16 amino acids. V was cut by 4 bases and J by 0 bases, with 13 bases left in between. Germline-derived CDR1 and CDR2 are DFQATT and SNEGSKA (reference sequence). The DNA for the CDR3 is TGCAGTGCTATGAGGACTGGTAGCTCTGGGGCCAACGTCCTGACTTTC. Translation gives CSAMRTGSSGANVLTF.

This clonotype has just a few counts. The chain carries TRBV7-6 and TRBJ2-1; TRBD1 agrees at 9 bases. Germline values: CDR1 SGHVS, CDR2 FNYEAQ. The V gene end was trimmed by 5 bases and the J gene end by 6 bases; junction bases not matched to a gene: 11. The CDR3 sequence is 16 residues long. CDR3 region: CASSNVFGTGFNEQFF. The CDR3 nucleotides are TGTGCCAGCAGCAACGTTTTCGGGACAGGGTTCAATGAGCAGTTCTTC. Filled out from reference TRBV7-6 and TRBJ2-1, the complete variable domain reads GAGVSQSPRYKVTKRGQDVALRCDPISGHVSLYWYRQALGQGPEFLTYFNYEAQQDKSGLPNDRFSAERPEGSISTLTIQRTEQRDSAMYRCASSNVFGTGFNEQFFGPGTRLTVL.

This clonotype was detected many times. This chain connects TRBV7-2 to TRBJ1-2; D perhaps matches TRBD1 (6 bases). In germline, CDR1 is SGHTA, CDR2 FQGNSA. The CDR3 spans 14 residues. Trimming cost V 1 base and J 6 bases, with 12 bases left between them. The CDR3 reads CASSLGQGRNGYTF. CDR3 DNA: TGTGCCAGCAGCTTAGGTCAGGGGAGGAATGGCTACACCTTC. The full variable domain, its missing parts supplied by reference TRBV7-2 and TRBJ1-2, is GAGVSQSPSNKVTEKGKDVELRCDPISGHTALYWYRQSLGQGLEFLIYFQGNSAPDKSGLPSDRFSAERTGGSVSTLTIQRTQQEDSAVYLCASSLGQGRNGYTFGSGTRLTVV.

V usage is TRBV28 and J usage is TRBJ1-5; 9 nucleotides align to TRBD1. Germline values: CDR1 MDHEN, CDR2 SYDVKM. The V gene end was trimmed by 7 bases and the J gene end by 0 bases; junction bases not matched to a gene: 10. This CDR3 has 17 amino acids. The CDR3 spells CASNLKQGAYSNQPQHF. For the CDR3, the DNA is TGTGCCAGCAACCTAAAACAGGGGGCTTATAGCAATCAGCCCCAGCATTTT.

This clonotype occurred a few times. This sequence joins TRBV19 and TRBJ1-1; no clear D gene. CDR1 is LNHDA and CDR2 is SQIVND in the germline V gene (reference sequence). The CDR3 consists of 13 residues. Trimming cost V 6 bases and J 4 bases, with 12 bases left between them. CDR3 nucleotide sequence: TGTGCCAGTAGCTTGACGGTCTTCACTGAAGCTTTCTTT. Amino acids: CASSLTVFTEAFF.

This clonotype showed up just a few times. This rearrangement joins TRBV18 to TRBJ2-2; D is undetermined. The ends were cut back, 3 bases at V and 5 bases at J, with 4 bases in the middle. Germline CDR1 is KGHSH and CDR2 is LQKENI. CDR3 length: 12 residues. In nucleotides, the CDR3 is TGTGCCAGCTCACCGATGACCGGGGAGCTGTTTTTT. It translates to CASSPMTGELFF.

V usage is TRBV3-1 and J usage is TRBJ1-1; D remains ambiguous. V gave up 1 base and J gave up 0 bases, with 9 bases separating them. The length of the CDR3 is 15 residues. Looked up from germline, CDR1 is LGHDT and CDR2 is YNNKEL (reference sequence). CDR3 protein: CASSQAGLVNTEAFF. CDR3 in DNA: TGTGCCAGCAGCCAAGCTGGATTAGTGAACACTGAAGCTTTCTTT.

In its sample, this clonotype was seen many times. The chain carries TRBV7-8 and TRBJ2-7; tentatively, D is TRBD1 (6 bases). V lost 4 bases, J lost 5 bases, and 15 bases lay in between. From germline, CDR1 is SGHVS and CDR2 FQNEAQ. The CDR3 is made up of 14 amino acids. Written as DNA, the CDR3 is TGTGCCAGCAGCTGGGACACCCCTGGCGACGAGCAGTACTTC. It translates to CASSWDTPGDEQYF. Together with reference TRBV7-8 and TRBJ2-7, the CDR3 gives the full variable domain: GAGVSQSPRYKVAKRGQDVALRCDPISGHVSLFWYQQALGQGPEFLTYFQNEAQLDKSGLPSDRFFAERPEGSVSTLKIQRTQQEDSAVYLCASSWDTPGDEQYFGPGTRLTVT.

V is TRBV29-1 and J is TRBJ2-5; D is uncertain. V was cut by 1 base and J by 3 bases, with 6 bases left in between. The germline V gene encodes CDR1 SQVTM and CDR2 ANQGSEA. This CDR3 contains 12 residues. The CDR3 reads CSVEGRKETQYF. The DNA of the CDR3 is TGCAGCGTTGAAGGACGGAAAGAGACCCAGTACTTC.